The clone carrying this T cell receptor (beta chain) was observed a few times. Its antigen is unidentified. Trimming cost V 2 bases and J 10 bases; bases outside gene matches: 6. The CDR3 is made up of 13 amino acids. The germline V gene encodes CDR1 SQVTM and CDR2 ANQGSEA. The sample comes from a study of T cell repertoires in cytomegalovirus infection. Overall study context: Public TCR beta signatures provided an indication of both CMV infection and a matching HLA type.

MiXCR was run by TCRdb on the reads, yielding one entry per CDR3 protein. Among a few hundred thousand distinct CDR3 sequences listed, 12% to 15% were seen once. General observations from the study: The cumulative frequency of public TCR beta families distinguished individuals who carried CMV together with the relevant HLA. The response measured ex vivo was dominated by TCR beta clonotypes (HLA-C-restricted and CMV-specific).

Sequencing input: PBMCs. The receptor comes from a human donor in good health (CMV status not recorded). Some clones in this sample may be carry-over from other donors' samples. The chain carries TRBV29-1 and TRBJ2-5, with TRBD2 matching over 11 bases. DNA for the CDR3: TGCAGCGTTGAACCGGGCCTAGCGGGGGGCCAGTACTTC. This translates into CSVEPGLAGGQYF. Complete variable domain (other parts from reference TRBV29-1 and TRBJ2-5): SAVISQKPSRDICQRGTSLTIQCQVDSQVTMMFWYRQQPGQSLTLIATANQGSEATYESGFVIDKFPISRPNLTFSTLTVSNMSPEDSSIYLCSVEPGLAGGQYFGPGTRLLVL.